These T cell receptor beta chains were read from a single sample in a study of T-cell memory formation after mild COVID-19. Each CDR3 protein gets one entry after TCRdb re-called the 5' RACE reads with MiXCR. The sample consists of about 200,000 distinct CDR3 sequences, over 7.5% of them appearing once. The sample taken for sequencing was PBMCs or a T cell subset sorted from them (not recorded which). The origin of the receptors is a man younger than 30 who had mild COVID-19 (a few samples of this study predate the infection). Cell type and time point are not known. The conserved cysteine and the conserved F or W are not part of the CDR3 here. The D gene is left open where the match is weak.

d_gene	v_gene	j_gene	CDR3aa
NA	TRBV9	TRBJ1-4	ASSAAGATNEKLF
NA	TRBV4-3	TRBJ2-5	ASSHVSRETQY
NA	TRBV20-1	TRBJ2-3	SARLASTDTQY
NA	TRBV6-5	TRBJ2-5	ASSYSGAKETQY
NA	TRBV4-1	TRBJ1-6	ASRLVGGDPYNSPLH
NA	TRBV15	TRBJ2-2	ATSREQGGTGELF
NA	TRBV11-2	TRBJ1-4	ASSWVGEKLF
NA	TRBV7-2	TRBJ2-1	ASSLQWLGNEQF
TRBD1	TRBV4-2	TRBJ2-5	ASSHRQGETQY
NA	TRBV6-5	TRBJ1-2	ASKDYKSIVYT